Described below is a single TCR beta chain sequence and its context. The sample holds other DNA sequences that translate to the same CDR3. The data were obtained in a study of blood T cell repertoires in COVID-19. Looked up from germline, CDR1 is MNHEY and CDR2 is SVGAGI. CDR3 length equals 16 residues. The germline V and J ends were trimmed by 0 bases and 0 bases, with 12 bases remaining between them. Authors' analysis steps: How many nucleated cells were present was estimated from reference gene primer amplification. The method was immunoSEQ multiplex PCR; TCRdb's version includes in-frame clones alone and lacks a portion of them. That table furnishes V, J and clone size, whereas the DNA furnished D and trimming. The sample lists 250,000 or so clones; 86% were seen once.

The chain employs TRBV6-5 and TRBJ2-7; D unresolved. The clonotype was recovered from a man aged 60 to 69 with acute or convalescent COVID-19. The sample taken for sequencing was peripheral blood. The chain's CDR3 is CASSYSVPGSSYEQYF. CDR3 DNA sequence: TGTGCCAGCAGTTACTCGGTCCCAGGCAGCTCCTACGAGCAGTACTTC.